These 13 T cell receptor beta chains share one sample of origin, sequenced in a study of shared clonotypes between healthy human individuals. This table comes from immunoSEQ multiplex PCR, and its TCRdb copy is limited to in-frame clones, with some not included. The sample lists 2,500,000 or so clones; roughly 92% were seen once. Sequencing used naive CD4+ T cells sorted from blood. The subset here: CD45RA+ positively selected. The receptors shown here come from a young man in good health.

The chain joins TRBV6-1 to TRBJ2-5; 15 bases match TRBD2. V trimming: 3 bases; J trimming: 1 base; junction bases outside the gene matches: 3. The CDR3 spans 17 residues. The germline gives CDR1 MNHNS, CDR2 SASEGT. This CDR3 reads CASSERTSGGAQETQYF. DNA for the CDR3: TGTGCCAGCAGTGAGAGGACTAGCGGGGGGGCCCAAGAGACCCAGTACTTC.

The chain combines TRBV12-1 with TRBJ2-7; TRBD2 is the table's D call and was not checked against the DNA. TRBV12-1 is a known pseudogene. The CDR3 consists of 16 residues. The CDR3 region is CASSSSSGRHPTRQYF. The CDR3 DNA follows: TGTGCCAGCAGCTCCTCTAGCGGGAGACACCCTACGAGGCAGTACTTC.

This chain uses TRBV11-1 with TRBJ1-1; 10 bases map to TRBD1. Germline-derived CDR1 and CDR2 are SGHAT and FQDESV (reference sequence). This CDR3 contains 16 residues. V dropped 5 bases and J dropped 0; count of bases not matched to a gene: 6. CDR3 sequence (DNA): TGTGCCAGCAGCCGGACAGGGGGGTCCCTGAACACTGAAGCTTTCTTT. It codes for CASSRTGGSLNTEAFF.

The chain combines TRBV7-9 with TRBJ2-2, with D possibly being TRBD1 (5 bases). Between the trimmed V and J ends, which lost 1 base and 3 bases, there was a span of 9 bases. This CDR3 contains 15 residues. CDR1 is SEHNR, CDR2 FQNEAQ, per germline (reference sequence). The CDR3 sequence: CASSLGVTDTGELFF. The CDR3 DNA sequence: TGTGCCAGCAGCTTAGGGGTGACAGACACCGGGGAGCTGTTTTTT.

This chain links TRBV11-2 with TRBJ2-7; D gene uncertain. The V end lost 5 bases, the J end lost 0 bases, and 11 bases lay between the germline ends. CDR3 length equals 14 residues. CDR1 is SGHAT and CDR2 is FQNNGV in the germline V gene. CDR3 bases: TGTGCCAGCAGCCGAGTTAGGAGCTCCTACGAGCAGTACTTC. Translated, it gives CASSRVRSSYEQYF. The full variable domain, in which reference TRBV11-2 and TRBJ2-7 provide the parts outside the CDR3, is EAGVAQSPRYKIIEKRQSVAFWCNPISGHATLYWYQQILGQGPKLLIQFQNNGVVDDSQLPKDRFSAERLKGVDSTLKIQPAKLEDSAVYLCASSRVRSSYEQYFGPGTRLTVT.

The chain links TRBV20-1 to TRBJ2-5; D not certain. Trimming removed 0 bases from V and 5 bases from J, with 4 bases in between. The CDR3 loop spans 11 amino acids. Germline CDR1 is DFQATT and CDR2 is SNEGSKA (reference sequence). This chain's CDR3 is CSAREVETQYF. In DNA, the CDR3 is TGCAGTGCTAGAGAGGTTGAGACCCAGTACTTC.

The chain carries TRBV5-1 and TRBJ1-4; 8 bases fit TRBD1. The CDR3 extends over 16 amino acids. V was clipped by 3 bases and J by 8 bases; unmatched bases: 12. In germline, CDR1 is SGHRS, CDR2 YFSETQ. The CDR3 DNA follows: TGCGCCAGCAGCTCGACCTCGACAGGGGTGGGGGAAAAACTGTTTTTT. It translates to CASSSTSTGVGEKLFF.

The gene calls are TRBV4-1 and TRBJ1-2; possible D gene TRBD1, 6 bases. CDR1 is MGHRA, CDR2 YSYEKL, per germline. This CDR3 is built from 15 residues. V lost 1 base, J lost 8 bases, and 17 bases lay in between. CDR3 loop: CASSQAGSSGEGYTF. The DNA for the CDR3 is TGCGCCAGCAGCCAAGCCGGCAGCTCAGGGGAGGGCTACACCTTC.

The genes are TRBV29-1 and TRBJ1-1; D gene ambiguous. The germline V and J ends were trimmed by 3 bases and 0 bases, with 8 bases remaining between them. CDR3 length equals 13 residues. Germline-derived CDR1 and CDR2 are SQVTM and ANQGSEA. Written as DNA, the CDR3 is TGCAGCGTTGAGTCAGCTTTGAACACTGAAGCTTTCTTT. This gives the protein CSVESALNTEAFF.

This chain joins TRBV19 and TRBJ1-2, with D perhaps TRBD1 (6 bases). The germline V gene has CDR1 LNHDA and CDR2 SQIVND (reference sequence). The V and J ends lost 6 bases and 0 bases respectively, with 11 bases between them. The CDR3 spans 14 residues. CDR3 in amino acids: CASSRTATNYGYTF. CDR3 DNA sequence: TGTGCCAGTAGCCGGACAGCTACTAACTATGGCTACACCTTC.

The V gene is TRBV7-2, the J gene TRBJ2-4; 7 nucleotides line up with TRBD2. Germline assignment: CDR1 SGHTA and CDR2 FQGNSA. The CDR3 is 13 amino acids. The V and J ends lost 9 bases and 9 bases, in that order; junction bases with no gene match: 11. The CDR3 DNA is TGTGCCAGTATAGCGGGCGTCGGGGGCATTCAGTACTTC. Protein product: CASIAGVGGIQYF.

This chain joins TRBV5-5 and TRBJ1-5; 7 nucleotides match TRBD1. Germline V lookup: CDR1 SGHKS, CDR2 YYEKEE (reference sequence). V shed 0 bases, J shed 7 bases, and the junction held 7 bases outside the gene matches. The CDR3 spans 15 residues. The chain's CDR3 is CASSLGQGYGQPQHF. The CDR3, as DNA: TGTGCCAGCAGCTTGGGACAGGGATACGGACAGCCCCAGCATTTT.

This chain joins TRBV7-2 and TRBJ2-5; D gene unclear. Germline CDR1 SGHTA, CDR2 FQGNSA. V dropped 6 bases and J dropped 3 bases, with 23 bases sitting between them. This CDR3 is built from 17 residues. The CDR3 DNA reads TGTGCCAGCAGTCAAGTCTCCCGCTCATCAGTTAAAGAGACCCAGTACTTC. Amino acid sequence: CASSQVSRSSVKETQYF. Together with reference TRBV7-2 and TRBJ2-5, the CDR3 gives the full variable domain: GAGVSQSPSNKVTEKGKDVELRCDPISGHTALYWYRQSLGQGLEFLIYFQGNSAPDKSGLPSDRFSAERTGGSVSTLTIQRTQQEDSAVYLCASSQVSRSSVKETQYFGPGTRLLVL.